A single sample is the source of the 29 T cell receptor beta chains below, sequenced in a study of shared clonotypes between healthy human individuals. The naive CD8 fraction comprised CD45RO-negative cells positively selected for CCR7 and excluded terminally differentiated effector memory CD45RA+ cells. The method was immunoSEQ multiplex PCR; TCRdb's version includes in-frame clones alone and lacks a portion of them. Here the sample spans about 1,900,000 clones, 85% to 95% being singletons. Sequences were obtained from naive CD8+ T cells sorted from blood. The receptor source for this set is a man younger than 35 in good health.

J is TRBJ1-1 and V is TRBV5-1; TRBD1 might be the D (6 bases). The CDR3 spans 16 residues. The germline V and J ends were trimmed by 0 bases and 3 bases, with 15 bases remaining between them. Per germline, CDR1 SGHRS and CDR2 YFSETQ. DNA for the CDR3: TGCGCCAGCAGCTTGGAAAGGGGGGCCAGGGACACTGAAGCTTTCTTT. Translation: CASSLERGARDTEAFF.

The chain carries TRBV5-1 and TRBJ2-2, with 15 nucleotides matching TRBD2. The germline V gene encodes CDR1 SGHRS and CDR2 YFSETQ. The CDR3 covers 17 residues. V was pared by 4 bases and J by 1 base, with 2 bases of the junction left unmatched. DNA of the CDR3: TGCGCCAGCAGCCTGGGACTAGCGGGAGGGAACACCGGGGAGCTGTTTTTT. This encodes CASSLGLAGGNTGELFF.

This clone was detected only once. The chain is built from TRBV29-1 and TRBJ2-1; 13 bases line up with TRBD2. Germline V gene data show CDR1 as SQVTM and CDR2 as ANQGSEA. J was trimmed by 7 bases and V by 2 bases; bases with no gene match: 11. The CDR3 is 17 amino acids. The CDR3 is CSVENSGLAGALNEQFF. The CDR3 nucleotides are TGCAGCGTTGAAAATTCCGGACTAGCGGGGGCCTTGAATGAGCAGTTCTTC.

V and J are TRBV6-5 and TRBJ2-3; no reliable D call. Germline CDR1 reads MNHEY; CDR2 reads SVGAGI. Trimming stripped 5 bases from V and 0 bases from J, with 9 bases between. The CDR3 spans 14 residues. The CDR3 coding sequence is TGTGCCAGCAGTCCCCGCACTAGCACAGATACGCAGTATTTT. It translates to CASSPRTSTDTQYF.

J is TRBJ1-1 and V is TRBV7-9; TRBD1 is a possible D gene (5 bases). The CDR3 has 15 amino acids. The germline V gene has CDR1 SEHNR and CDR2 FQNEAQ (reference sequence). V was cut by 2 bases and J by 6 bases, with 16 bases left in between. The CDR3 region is CASSLLVGVKAEAFF. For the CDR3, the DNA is TGTGCCAGCAGCTTACTGGTGGGGGTCAAGGCTGAAGCTTTCTTT.

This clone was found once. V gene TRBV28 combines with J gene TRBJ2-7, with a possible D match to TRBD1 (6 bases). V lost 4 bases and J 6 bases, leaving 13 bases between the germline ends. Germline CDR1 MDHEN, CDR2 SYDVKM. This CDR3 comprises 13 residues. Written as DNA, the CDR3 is TGTGCCAGCAGTTCGCAACAGGGTCTCGAGCAGTACTTC. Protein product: CASSSQQGLEQYF.

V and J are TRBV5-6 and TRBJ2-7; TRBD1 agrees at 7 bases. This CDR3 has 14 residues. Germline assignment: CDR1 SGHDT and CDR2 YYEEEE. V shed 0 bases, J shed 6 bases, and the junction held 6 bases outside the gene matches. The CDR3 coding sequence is TGTGCCAGCAGCTTGGGGGACAGTAATTTCGAGCAGTACTTC. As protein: CASSLGDSNFEQYF.

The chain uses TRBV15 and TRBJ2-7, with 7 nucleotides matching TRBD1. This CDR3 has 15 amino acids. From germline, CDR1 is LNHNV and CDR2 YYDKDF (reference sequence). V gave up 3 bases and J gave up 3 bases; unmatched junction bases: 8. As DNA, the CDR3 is TGTGCCACCAGCAGTAACAGGGGAGCGAGCTACGAGCAGTACTTC. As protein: CATSSNRGASYEQYF.

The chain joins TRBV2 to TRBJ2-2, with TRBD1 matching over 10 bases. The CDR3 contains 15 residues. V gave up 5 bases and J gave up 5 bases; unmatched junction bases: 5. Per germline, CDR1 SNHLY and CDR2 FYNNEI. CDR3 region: CASSHPGQGTGELFF. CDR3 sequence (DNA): TGTGCCAGCAGTCATCCGGGACAGGGGACCGGGGAGCTGTTTTTT. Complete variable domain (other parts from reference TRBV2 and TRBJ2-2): EPEVTQTPSHQVTQMGQEVILRCVPISNHLYFYWYRQILGQKVEFLVSFYNNEISEKSEIFDDQFSVERPDGSNFTLKIRSTKLEDSAMYFCASSHPGQGTGELFFGEGSRLTVL.

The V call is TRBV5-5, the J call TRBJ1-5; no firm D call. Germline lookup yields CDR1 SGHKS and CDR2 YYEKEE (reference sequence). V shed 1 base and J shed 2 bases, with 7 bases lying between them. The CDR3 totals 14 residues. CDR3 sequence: CASSLFPGNQPQHF. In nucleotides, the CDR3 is TGTGCCAGCAGCTTGTTCCCGGGCAATCAGCCCCAGCATTTT.

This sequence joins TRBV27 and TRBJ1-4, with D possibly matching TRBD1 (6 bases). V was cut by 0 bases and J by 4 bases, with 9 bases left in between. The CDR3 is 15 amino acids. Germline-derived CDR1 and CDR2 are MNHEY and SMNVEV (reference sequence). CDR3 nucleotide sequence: TGTGCCAGCAGTTTATCACAGGGACTTAATGAAAAACTGTTTTTT. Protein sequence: CASSLSQGLNEKLFF.

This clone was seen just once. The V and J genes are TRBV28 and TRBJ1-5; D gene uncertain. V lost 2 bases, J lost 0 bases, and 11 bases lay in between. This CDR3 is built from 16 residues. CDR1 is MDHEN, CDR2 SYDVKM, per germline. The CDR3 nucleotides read TGTGCCAGCAGTTTAAAATCAGCCTATAGCAATCAGCCCCAGCATTTT. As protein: CASSLKSAYSNQPQHF.

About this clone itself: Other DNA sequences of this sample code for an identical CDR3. CDR3 bases: TGTGCCAGCAGCCAGGGAGGGAACACTGAAGCTTTCTTT. Its protein is CASSQGGNTEAFF. The chain recombines TRBV9 with TRBJ1-1, with D possibly being TRBD1 (5 bases). CDR1 is SGDLS and CDR2 is YYNGEE in the germline V gene. The CDR3 consists of 13 residues. V lost 4 bases and J lost 1, with 8 bases in between. The full variable domain, completed using reference TRBV9 and TRBJ1-1, is DSGVTQTPKHLITATGQRVTLRCSPRSGDLSVYWYQQSLDQGLQFLIQYYNGEERAKGNILERFSAQQFPDLHSELNLSSLELGDSALYFCASSQGGNTEAFFGQGTRLTVV.

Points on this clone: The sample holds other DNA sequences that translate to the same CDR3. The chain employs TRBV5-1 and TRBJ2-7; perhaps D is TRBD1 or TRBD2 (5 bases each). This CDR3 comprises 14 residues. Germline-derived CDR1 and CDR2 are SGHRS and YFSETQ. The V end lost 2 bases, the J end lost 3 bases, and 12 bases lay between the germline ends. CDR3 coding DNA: TGCGCCAGCAGCTTAGAGGGGAACCGCTACGAGCAGTACTTC. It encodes CASSLEGNRYEQYF.

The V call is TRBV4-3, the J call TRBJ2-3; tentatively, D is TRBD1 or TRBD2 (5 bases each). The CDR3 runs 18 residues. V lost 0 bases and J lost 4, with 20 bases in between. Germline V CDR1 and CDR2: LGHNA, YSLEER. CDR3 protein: CASSQERGAGVIADTQYF. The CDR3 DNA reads TGCGCCAGCAGCCAAGAAAGAGGGGCCGGCGTTATCGCAGATACGCAGTATTTT.

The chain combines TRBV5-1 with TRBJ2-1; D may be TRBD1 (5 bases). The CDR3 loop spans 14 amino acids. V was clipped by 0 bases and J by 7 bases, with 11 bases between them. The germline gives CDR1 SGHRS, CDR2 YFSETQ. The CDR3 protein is CASSLATDPNEQFF. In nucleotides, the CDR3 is TGCGCCAGCAGCTTGGCGACAGACCCTAATGAGCAGTTCTTC.

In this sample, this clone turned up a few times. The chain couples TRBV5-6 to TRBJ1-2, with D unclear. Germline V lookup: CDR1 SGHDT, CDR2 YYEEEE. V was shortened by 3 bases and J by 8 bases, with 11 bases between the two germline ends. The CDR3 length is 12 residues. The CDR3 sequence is CASSWEERGYTF. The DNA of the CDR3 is TGTGCCAGCAGCTGGGAGGAGAGGGGCTACACCTTC.

The CDR3 here is CASSPDRRGYGYTF. The CDR3 DNA is TGTGCCAGCAGTCCCGACAGGAGGGGCTATGGCTACACCTTC. The rearrangement uses TRBV27 and TRBJ1-2, with a tentative D call TRBD1 (6 bases). This CDR3 has 14 residues. Per germline, CDR1 MNHEY and CDR2 SMNVEV (reference sequence). Trimming took off 5 bases at V and 4 bases at J, with 14 bases between the two ends.

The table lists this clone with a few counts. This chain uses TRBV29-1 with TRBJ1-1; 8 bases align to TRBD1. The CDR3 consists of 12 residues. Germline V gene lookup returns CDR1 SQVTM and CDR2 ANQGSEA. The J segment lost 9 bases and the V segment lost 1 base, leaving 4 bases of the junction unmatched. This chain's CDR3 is CSVEGQGSQAFF. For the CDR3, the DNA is TGCAGCGTTGAAGGACAGGGGTCCCAAGCTTTCTTT.

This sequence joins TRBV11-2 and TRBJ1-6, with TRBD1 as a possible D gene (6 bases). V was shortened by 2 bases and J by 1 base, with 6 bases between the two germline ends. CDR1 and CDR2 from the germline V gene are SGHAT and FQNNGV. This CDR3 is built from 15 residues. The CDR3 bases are TGTGCCAGCAGCTTACAGGGGTCCTATAATTCACCCCTCCACTTT. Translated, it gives CASSLQGSYNSPLHF.

The CDR3 loop is CASSLTLAGATGELFF. CDR3 nucleotide sequence: TGTGCCAGCAGCTTAACGTTAGCGGGGGCGACCGGGGAGCTGTTTTTT. The genes are TRBV7-3 and TRBJ2-2; 9 bases fit TRBD2. The CDR3 is made up of 16 amino acids. The trim removed 0 bases at V and 5 bases at J, leaving 4 bases unmatched. Germline assignment: CDR1 SGHTA and CDR2 FQGTGA.

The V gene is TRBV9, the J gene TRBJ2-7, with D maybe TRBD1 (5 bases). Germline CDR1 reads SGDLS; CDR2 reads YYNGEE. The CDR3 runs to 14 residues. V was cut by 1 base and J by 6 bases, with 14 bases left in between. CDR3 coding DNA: TGTGCCAGCAGCGTATCGGGTACAGGTACCGAGCAGTACTTC. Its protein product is CASSVSGTGTEQYF.

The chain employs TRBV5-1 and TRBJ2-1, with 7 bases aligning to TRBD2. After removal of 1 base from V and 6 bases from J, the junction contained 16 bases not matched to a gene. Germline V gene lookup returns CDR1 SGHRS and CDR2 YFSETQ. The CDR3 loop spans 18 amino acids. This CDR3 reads CASSLRLEGGYRANEQFF. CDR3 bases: TGCGCCAGCAGCTTGCGGCTCGAGGGAGGGTACCGGGCCAATGAGCAGTTCTTC.

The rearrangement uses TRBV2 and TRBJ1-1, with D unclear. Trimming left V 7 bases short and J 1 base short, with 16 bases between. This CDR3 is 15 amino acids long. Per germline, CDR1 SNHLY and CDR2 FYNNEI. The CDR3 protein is CASILAGRSNTEAFF. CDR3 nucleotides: TGTGCCAGCATTCTTGCGGGGAGGTCGAACACTGAAGCTTTCTTT.

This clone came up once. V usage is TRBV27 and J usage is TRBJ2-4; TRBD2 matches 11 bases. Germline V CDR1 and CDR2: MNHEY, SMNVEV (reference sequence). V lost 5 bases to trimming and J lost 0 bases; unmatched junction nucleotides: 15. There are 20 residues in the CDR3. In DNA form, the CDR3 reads TGTGCCAGCAGTCTCCTTTCTAGCGGGGGGCCCGTCCTAGCCAAAAACATTCAGTACTTC. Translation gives CASSLLSSGGPVLAKNIQYF.

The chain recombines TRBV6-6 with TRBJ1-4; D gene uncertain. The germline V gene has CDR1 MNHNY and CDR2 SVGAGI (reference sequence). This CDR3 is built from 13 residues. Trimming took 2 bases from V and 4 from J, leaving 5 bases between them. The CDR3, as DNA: TGTGCCAGCAGTTACGTCTATAATGAAAAACTGTTTTTT. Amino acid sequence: CASSYVYNEKLFF.

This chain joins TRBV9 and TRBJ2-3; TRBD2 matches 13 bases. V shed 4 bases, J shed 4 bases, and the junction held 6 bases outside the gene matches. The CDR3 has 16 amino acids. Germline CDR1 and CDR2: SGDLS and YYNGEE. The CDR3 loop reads CASSTQLAGGADTQYF. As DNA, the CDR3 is TGTGCCAGCAGCACTCAACTAGCGGGAGGGGCAGATACGCAGTATTTT.

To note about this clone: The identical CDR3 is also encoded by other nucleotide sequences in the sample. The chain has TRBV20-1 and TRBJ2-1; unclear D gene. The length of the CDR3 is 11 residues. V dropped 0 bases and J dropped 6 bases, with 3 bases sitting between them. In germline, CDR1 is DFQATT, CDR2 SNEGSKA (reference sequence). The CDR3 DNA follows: TGCAGTGCTAGAGACAGCAATGAGCAGTTCTTC. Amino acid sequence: CSARDSNEQFF.

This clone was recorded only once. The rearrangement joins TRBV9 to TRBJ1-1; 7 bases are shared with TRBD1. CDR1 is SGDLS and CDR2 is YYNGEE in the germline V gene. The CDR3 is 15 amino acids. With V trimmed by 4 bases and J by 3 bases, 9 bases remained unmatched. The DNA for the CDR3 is TGTGCCAGCAGCATGAGGACAGGAGGGGACACTGAAGCTTTCTTT. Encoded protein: CASSMRTGGDTEAFF.